This is a list of T cell receptor beta chains from one sample in a study of T cells after yellow fever vaccination. TCRdb ran MiXCR on the 5' RACE reads and lists one entry per CDR3 protein. Here the sample spans about 45,000 distinct CDR3 sequences, roughly 6.4% being singletons. The specimen comprised CD8+ T cells not binding an NS4B(214-222) dextramer, sorted from PBMCs, sampled 45 days after the yellow fever booster vaccination. The origin of the receptors is a young man who received the YFV17D yellow fever vaccine. Both conserved end residues are part of each CDR3. D genes are given only for firm matches. Some rows mark clone size as missing; the rest say once, few, many or name a class of expanded clone.

J gene | clone size | V gene | D gene | CDR3 protein | CDR3 DNA
TRBJ2-7 | few | TRBV11-2 | TRBD2 | CASSLDPAGALYEQYF | TGTGCCAGCAGCTTAGATCCAGCGGGGGCCCTCTACGAGCAGTACTTC
TRBJ2-2 | - | TRBV29-1 | - | CSLGTNTGELFF | TGCAGCCTTGGGACAAACACCGGGGAGCTGTTTTTT
TRBJ2-3 | many | TRBV5-4 | - | CASSLWLDTQYF | TGTGCCAGCAGCTTGTGGCTAGATACGCAGTATTTT
TRBJ2-7 | many | TRBV11-2 | - | CASSFRDISYEQYF | TGTGCCAGCAGCTTCCGGGACATCTCCTACGAGCAGTACTTC
TRBJ2-1 | many | TRBV5-5 | TRBD2 | CASSMSGSNYNEQFF | TGTGCCAGCAGCATGAGCGGGAGTAACTACAATGAGCAGTTCTTC
TRBJ2-7 | many | TRBV5-1 | - | CASSPKTAGTGYEQYF | TGCGCCAGCAGCCCCAAAACGGCGGGTACAGGTTACGAGCAGTACTTC
TRBJ2-2 | many | TRBV6-5 | - | CASSSSPTGELFF | TGTGCCAGCAGTTCTTCTCCCACCGGGGAGCTGTTTTTT
TRBJ2-1 | few | TRBV12-3/TRBV12-4 | - | CASSFGTDSSQYNEQFF | TGTGCCAGCAGTTTCGGGACTGACAGTTCTCAATACAATGAGCAGTTCTTC
TRBJ1-5 | few | TRBV4-3 | - | CASSQVLGGSNQPQHF | TGCGCCAGCAGCCAAGTATTAGGTGGAAGCAATCAGCCCCAGCATTTT
TRBJ2-7 | many | TRBV27 | TRBD1 | CASWGTGISYEQYF | TGTGCCAGCTGGGGGACAGGGATCTCCTACGAGCAGTACTTC
TRBJ2-1 | many | TRBV3-1 | TRBD1 | CASSQPGQGIDEQFF | TGTGCCAGCAGCCAACCGGGACAGGGGATCGATGAGCAGTTCTTC
TRBJ2-1 | - | TRBV11-2 | - | CASSLAGSSYNEQSF | TGTGCCAGCAGCTTAGCGGGGAGCTCCTACAATGAGCAGTCCTTC
TRBJ2-1 | few | TRBV27 | TRBD1 | CASRRRDRVLNEQFF | TGTGCCAGCAGGAGGCGGGACAGGGTTTTAAATGAGCAGTTCTTC
TRBJ2-5 | - | TRBV11-2 | - | CASKPYGSGAGETQYF | TGTGCCAGCAAGCCGTACGGGTCGGGAGCTGGGGAGACCCAGTACTTC
TRBJ2-7 | many | TRBV7-9 | TRBD2 | CASSNSGRDEQYF | TGTGCCAGCAGCAATAGCGGGCGAGACGAGCAGTACTTC
TRBJ2-1 | medium-sized | TRBV9 | - | CASTTRNNEQFF | TGTGCCAGCACCACGCGTAACAATGAGCAGTTCTTC
TRBJ2-5 | many | TRBV4-2 | - | CASSPRTFQGQGETQYF | TGTGCCAGCAGCCCCCGGACCTTCCAGGGGCAAGGGGAGACCCAGTACTTC
TRBJ2-7 | few | TRBV6-5 | TRBD2 | CASSYSGLAGGYEQYF | TGTGCCAGCAGCTACTCAGGGCTAGCGGGAGGGTACGAGCAGTACTTC
TRBJ2-5 | many | TRBV12-3/TRBV12-4 | TRBD2 | CARNLPGLAGDKETQYF | TGTGCCAGAAACTTACCCGGACTAGCGGGAGATAAGGAGACCCAGTACTTC
TRBJ2-3 | many | TRBV15 | TRBD2 | CATSMGLAVRTDTQYF | TGTGCCACCAGCATGGGACTAGCGGTTCGCACAGATACGCAGTATTTT
TRBJ2-3 | many | TRBV20-1 | TRBD2 | CSARDKAGADTQYF | TGCAGTGCTAGAGATAAAGCGGGAGCAGATACGCAGTATTTT
TRBJ1-1 | many | TRBV19 | - | CASSMGGDAEAFF | TGTGCCAGTAGTATGGGAGGGGACGCTGAAGCTTTCTTT
TRBJ2-7 | many | TRBV29-1 | TRBD2 | CSVDPGRGYEQYF | TGCAGCGTTGACCCCGGGAGGGGTTACGAGCAGTACTTC
TRBJ2-5 | many | TRBV6-5 | - | CASSYSATSETQYF | TGTGCCAGCAGTTATTCTGCCACCTCGGAGACCCAGTACTTC
TRBJ2-1 | - | TRBV4-3 | - | CASSQGYVSAEQFF | TGCGCCAGCAGCCAAGGTTATGTTTCCGCTGAGCAGTTCTTC
TRBJ1-2 | many | TRBV10-2 | TRBD1 | CASSERTGINYGYTF | TGCGCCAGCAGTGAGAGGACAGGCATTAACTATGGCTACACCTTC
TRBJ2-3 | - | TRBV7-2 | - | CASSDGGDTQYF | TGTGCCAGCAGCGACGGGGGAGATACGCAGTATTTT
TRBJ1-2 | - | TRBV5-8 | - | CANTRTGMGLTYGYTF | TGTGCCAATACAAGGACGGGGATGGGGTTAACCTATGGCTACACCTTC
TRBJ2-7 | - | TRBV20-1 | - | CSAQRVYQYGRDEQYF | TGCAGTGCTCAGAGGGTCTATCAATACGGGCGTGACGAGCAGTACTTC
TRBJ2-7 | many | TRBV6-5 | TRBD1 | CASSYSPAGQDLTYEQYF | TGTGCCAGCAGTTACTCTCCGGCGGGACAGGACCTTACCTACGAGCAGTACTTC
TRBJ2-7 | many | TRBV10-3 | TRBD1 | CAISDTLNRDRGQETYEQYF | TGTGCCATCAGTGATACCTTAAACCGGGACAGGGGCCAGGAAACCTACGAGCAGTACTTC
TRBJ2-2 | few | TRBV23-1 | - | CASSQSWQGRISRELFF | TGCGCCAGCAGTCAATCGTGGCAGGGTCGAATTTCCAGGGAGCTGTTTTTT
TRBJ2-5 | many | TRBV12-3/TRBV12-4 | - | CASSSGLIQETQYF | TGTGCCAGCAGTTCAGGACTTATTCAAGAGACCCAGTACTTC
TRBJ2-7 | many | TRBV20-1 | - | CSAIPPGSLEQYF | TGCAGTGCTATCCCACCGGGATCTCTCGAGCAGTACTTC
TRBJ2-7 | many | TRBV20-1 | - | CSARESSQYEQYF | TGCAGTGCTAGAGAGTCTTCTCAATACGAGCAGTACTTC
TRBJ1-2 | many | TRBV9 | - | CASSASSAGNYGYTF | TGTGCCAGCAGCGCCTCGTCAGCGGGGAACTATGGCTACACCTTC
TRBJ2-1 | - | TRBV12-3/TRBV12-4 | TRBD2 | CASSFSGIYNEQFF | TGTGCCAGCAGTTTCAGCGGGATCTACAATGAGCAGTTCTTC
TRBJ1-5 | many | TRBV2 | - | CASSEGMGLGNQPQHF | TGTGCCAGCAGTGAAGGTATGGGATTGGGCAATCAGCCCCAGCATTTT